Following are 22 T cell receptor beta chains from one sample sequenced in a study of T cells after yellow fever vaccination (dated by TCRdb to the late 2010s). This specimen's treatment or condition label, per the study, means: live attenuated yellow fever vaccine strain. The library relied on 5' RACE. The instrument given in TCRdb is Illumina NovaSeq 6000. TCRdb ran its own pipeline on the public reads, namely fastp trimming at Q25 and MiXCR clone calling, and kept in-frame beta chains. Rows matching on CDR3 protein sequence are summarized as one entry with the most common DNA and genes. For this sample the table gives 250,000 to 300,000 distinct CDR3 sequences, of which over 4.5% were detected only once. The top ten clones comprise around 3.5% of the sample. The material sequenced was CD4+ T cells sorted from PBMCs, taken on the day of the yellow fever booster vaccination. The source of these receptors is a young man who received the YFV17D yellow fever vaccine.

This chain connects TRBV5-1 to TRBJ1-6; D unresolved. CDR3 length equals 13 residues. CDR1 SGHRS and CDR2 YFSETQ come from the germline V gene. The germline V and J ends were trimmed by 4 bases and 1 base, with 3 bases remaining between them. This CDR3 reads CASSPSYNSPLHF. The CDR3, as DNA: TGCGCCAGCAGCCCGTCCTATAATTCACCCCTCCACTTT.

This clonotype was seen repeatedly, ten times or more. The chain couples TRBV5-1 to TRBJ2-3; 9 nucleotides agree with TRBD2. Per germline, CDR1 SGHRS and CDR2 YFSETQ. This CDR3 has 14 amino acids. J lost 5 bases, V lost 6 bases, and 7 bases had no gene match. The CDR3 DNA sequence: TGCGCCAGCACGCGGGGGGGGCCGGGAGATACGCAGTATTTT. This sequence encodes CASTRGGPGDTQYF.

This clonotype has ten or more counts. The chain uses TRBV4-2 and TRBJ1-4; D possibly corresponds to TRBD1 (6 bases). Trimming stripped 3 bases from V and 1 base from J, with 9 bases between. In germline, CDR1 is LGHNA, CDR2 YNFKEQ. The CDR3 contains 15 residues. DNA of the CDR3: TGTGCCAGCAGCCAGCAACAGGGAACTAATGAAAAACTGTTTTTT. Amino acids: CASSQQQGTNEKLFF.

This clonotype showed up just a few times. V usage is TRBV10-3 and J usage is TRBJ2-7, with D possibly TRBD2 on 5 matching bases. V was trimmed by 10 bases and J by 4 bases, leaving 11 bases between them. The length of the CDR3 is 11 residues. Germline lookup yields CDR1 ENHRY and CDR2 SYGVKD. CDR3 sequence: CATLGGYEQYF. DNA for the CDR3: TGTGCCACCCTCGGCGGGTACGAGCAGTACTTC.

This clonotype was counted ten times or more. The V and J genes are TRBV12-3 or TRBV12-4 and TRBJ1-5, with D unresolved. The CDR3 spans 15 residues. V gave up 0 bases and J gave up 4 bases, with 10 bases separating them. CDR3 in amino acids: CASSLAPTSNQPQHF. The DNA of the CDR3 is TGTGCCAGCAGTTTAGCGCCGACCTCTAATCAGCCCCAGCATTTT.

This clonotype was counted ten times or more. This chain uses TRBV4-3 with TRBJ1-2; 7 bases map to TRBD1. Per the germline V gene, CDR1 is LGHNA and CDR2 is YSLEER. V trimming: 0 bases; J trimming: 5 bases; junction bases outside the gene matches: 3. CDR3 length equals 14 residues. CDR3 bases: TGCGCCAGCAGCCAAGATCAGGGGGAGTATGGCTACACCTTC. This gives the protein CASSQDQGEYGYTF.

This clonotype turned up a few times. The chain combines TRBV9 with TRBJ2-5; D uncertain. The CDR3 is made up of 16 amino acids. Trimming removed 0 bases from V and 2 bases from J, with 14 bases in between. Germline V gives CDR1 SGDLS, CDR2 YYNGEE. CDR3 residues: CASSVGIQSQQETQYF. The CDR3 nucleotides are TGTGCCAGCAGCGTAGGGATCCAGAGCCAACAAGAGACCCAGTACTTC.

The chain employs TRBV3-1 and TRBJ2-7; D is undetermined. V lost 4 bases, J lost 0 bases, and 13 bases lay in between. Looked up from germline, CDR1 is LGHDT and CDR2 is YNNKEL (reference sequence). CDR3 length: 15 amino acids. The CDR3 DNA sequence: TGTGCCAGCAGCCCTAACCCGACAAGCTCCTACGAGCAGTACTTC. Residues: CASSPNPTSSYEQYF.

The V call is TRBV12-3 or TRBV12-4, the J call TRBJ2-7; tentative D call: TRBD1 (6 bases). CDR3 length equals 13 residues. The V end lost 7 bases, the J end lost 2 bases, and 12 bases lay between the germline ends. Written as DNA, the CDR3 is TGTGCCAGCACCCCGACAGGAACCTACGAGCAGTACTTC. Its protein is CASTPTGTYEQYF.

The V gene is TRBV15, the J gene TRBJ2-7; 8 bases are a match to TRBD1. The length of the CDR3 is 12 residues. J gave up 7 bases and V 8 bases, and 7 bases lay outside the gene matches. Per germline, CDR1 LNHNV and CDR2 YYDKDF (reference sequence). CDR3 sequence (DNA): TGTGCCACCTCGACAGGGGCGGGGGAGCAGTACGTC. This translates into CATSTGAGEQYV.

The rearrangement joins TRBV24-1 to TRBJ2-3; 9 nucleotides line up with TRBD1. This CDR3 comprises 15 residues. Per the germline V gene, CDR1 is KGHDR and CDR2 is SFDVKD. The trim removed 3 bases at V and 4 bases at J, leaving 4 bases unmatched. The CDR3 sequence: CATSDAGTGSDTQYF. The CDR3 nucleotides are TGTGCCACCAGTGATGCCGGGACAGGGTCAGATACGCAGTATTTT.

The V gene is TRBV7-2, the J gene TRBJ1-5; D unclear. The CDR3 runs 15 residues. CDR1 and CDR2 (germline): SGHTA, FQGNSA. The ends were cut back, 4 bases at V and 6 bases at J, with 16 bases in the middle. CDR3 coding DNA: TGTGCCAGCAGCTCGGACGGATTGGTCGGTCAGCCCCAGCATTTT. Translating gives CASSSDGLVGQPQHF. The complete variable domain, with remaining parts taken from reference TRBV7-2 and TRBJ1-5, reads GAGVSQSPSNKVTEKGKDVELRCDPISGHTALYWYRQSLGQGLEFLIYFQGNSAPDKSGLPSDRFSAERTGGSVSTLTIQRTQQEDSAVYLCASSSDGLVGQPQHFGDGTRLSIL.

This clonotype was found a few times. The V and J genes are TRBV6-5 and TRBJ2-6; 7 bases agree with TRBD1. The V gene's germline CDR1 is MNHEY and CDR2 SVGAGI. V lost 4 bases to trimming and J lost 4 bases; unmatched junction nucleotides: 7. The CDR3 has 16 residues. As DNA, the CDR3 is TGTGCCAGCAGTTCCACGACAGGGAGCGGGGCCAACGTCCTGACTTTC. Translated: CASSSTTGSGANVLTF.

This clonotype was seen more than once but under ten times. The rearrangement links TRBV9 to TRBJ1-1; the D gene is possibly TRBD1 (5 bases). Germline loops: CDR1 SGDLS, CDR2 YYNGEE. The CDR3 totals 15 residues. Trimming took 0 bases from V and 1 from J, leaving 10 bases between them. In DNA form, the CDR3 reads TGTGCCAGCAGCGTAGACGGGAGGGGGAACACTGAAGCTTTCTTT. Protein: CASSVDGRGNTEAFF.

This clonotype was counted at least ten times. The genes are TRBV7-2 and TRBJ2-3; D is possibly TRBD2 (6 bases). V was clipped by 1 base and J by 4 bases, with 18 bases between them. This CDR3 spans 17 amino acids. Germline lookup yields CDR1 SGHTA and CDR2 FQGNSA. The CDR3 reads CASSLVGTGRRADTQYF. The CDR3 DNA reads TGTGCCAGCAGCTTAGTGGGGACGGGGAGGCGGGCAGATACGCAGTATTTT.

The sample holds many counts of this clonotype. J is TRBJ2-7 and V is TRBV7-2; perhaps D is TRBD1 or TRBD2 (6 bases each). Germline V CDR1 and CDR2: SGHTA, FQGNSA. This CDR3 has 14 amino acids. The V gene lost 5 bases and the J gene lost 6 bases, with 17 bases spanning the gap. The CDR3 sequence: CASSAGHPTSEQYF. In DNA form, the CDR3 reads TGTGCCAGCAGCGCGGGACACCCGACCTCCGAGCAGTACTTC.

This clonotype was detected many times. The chain combines TRBV20-1 with TRBJ2-1, with 7 bases matching TRBD2. The CDR3 covers 14 residues. V lost 4 bases, J lost 5 bases, and 8 bases stayed unmatched. The germline CDR1 and CDR2 sequences are DFQATT and SNEGSKA (reference sequence). For the CDR3, the DNA is TGCAGTGCTACGGGGGGTCGAATCAACAATGAGCAGTTCTTC. This encodes CSATGGRINNEQFF.

This clonotype was seen many times. The chain joins TRBV18 to TRBJ1-2; tentative D call: TRBD1 (6 bases). Trimming cost V 0 bases and J 5 bases, with 10 bases left between them. Germline loops: CDR1 KGHSH, CDR2 LQKENI. The CDR3 consists of 14 residues. CDR3 loop: CASSPPNREYGYTF. In DNA form, the CDR3 reads TGTGCCAGCTCACCACCAAACAGGGAATATGGCTACACCTTC.

This clonotype was counted at least ten times. This rearrangement joins TRBV6-2 or TRBV6-3 to TRBJ2-7; D possibly corresponds to TRBD1 (5 bases). Germline V gene lookup returns CDR1 MNHEY and CDR2 SVGEGT. V lost 2 bases and J 4 bases, leaving 18 bases between the germline ends. This CDR3 contains 16 residues. The CDR3 DNA reads TGTGCCAGCAGTTACCCCCGTGGGGCGAACCTTTACGAGCAGTACTTC. This gives the protein CASSYPRGANLYEQYF.

This clonotype was seen repeatedly, ten times or more. In DNA, the CDR3 is TGCAGTGCTAGTACGGGTCGGGAGACCCAGTACTTC. It yields the protein CSASTGRETQYF. J is TRBJ2-5 and V is TRBV20-1; D is unresolved. The CDR3 contains 12 residues. The germline V gene has CDR1 DFQATT and CDR2 SNEGSKA (reference sequence). The V and J ends lost 3 bases and 5 bases respectively, with 10 bases between them.

This clonotype came up many times. The chain carries TRBV7-3 and TRBJ2-7; TRBD2 agrees at 13 bases. This CDR3 has 13 residues. V was pared by 5 bases and J by 12 bases, with 7 bases of the junction left unmatched. Germline V gives CDR1 SGHTA, CDR2 FQGTGA. This CDR3 reads CASSPGTSGVVYF. CDR3 in DNA: TGTGCCAGCAGCCCAGGGACTAGCGGGGTTGTGTACTTC.

This rearrangement joins TRBV3-1 to TRBJ2-1; TRBD2 matches at 9 bases. V trimming: 4 bases; J trimming: 0 bases; junction bases outside the gene matches: 16. Germline V CDR1 and CDR2: LGHDT, YNNKEL (reference sequence). The CDR3 has 20 amino acids. The CDR3: CASSRGIRASGAPSYNEQFF. CDR3 nucleotide sequence: TGTGCCAGCAGCCGGGGGATTCGTGCTAGCGGGGCGCCCTCCTACAATGAGCAGTTCTTC.